The 8 T cell receptor beta chains in this list originate from one sample, sequenced in a study of blood T cell repertoires in COVID-19. Here immunoSEQ multiplex PCR was the method, and the copy in TCRdb shows in-frame clones only, minus some. The sample consists of about 200,000 clones, about 88% of them appearing once. The sequenced sample consisted of PBMCs or T cells enriched from blood (not recorded which). These receptors were obtained from a woman aged 30 to 39 who had been exposed to COVID-19.

The gene calls are TRBV9 and TRBJ2-1, with D possibly TRBD1 on 6 matching bases. V lost 3 bases, J lost 2 bases, and 12 bases lay in between. The CDR3 runs to 15 residues. Germline CDR1 SGDLS, CDR2 YYNGEE. The CDR3 DNA reads as TGTGCCAGCAGCGAAACAGGGATCACCTACAATGAGCAGTTCTTC. Protein sequence: CASSETGITYNEQFF.

This clone was seen just once. J is TRBJ2-3 and V is TRBV11-2; 11 positions agree with TRBD2. Germline CDR1 is SGHAT and CDR2 is FQNNGV. The CDR3 runs to 16 residues. V lost 6 bases, J lost 2 bases, and 7 bases stayed unmatched. The CDR3 nucleotides read TGTGCCAGCAGTCATAAACTAGCGGGGGCCACAGATACGCAGTATTTT. Its translation is CASSHKLAGATDTQYF.

This chain links TRBV6-5 with TRBJ1-3; D perhaps matches TRBD1 (6 bases). V lost 6 bases to trimming and J lost 4 bases, with 13 bases between them. The CDR3 extends over 14 amino acids. Germline lookup yields CDR1 MNHEY and CDR2 SVGAGI. The CDR3 nucleotides read TGTGCCAGCAGCCCAACAGGGAACGGAAACACCATATATTTT. It specifies CASSPTGNGNTIYF.

The V gene is TRBV2, the J gene TRBJ1-2, with 7 bases matching TRBD1. V was pared by 4 bases and J by 8 bases, with 4 bases of the junction left unmatched. CDR1 is SNHLY, CDR2 FYNNEI, per germline. The CDR3 runs 12 residues. CDR3 region: CASSVQGRGYTF. CDR3 bases: TGTGCCAGCAGTGTACAGGGGAGAGGCTACACCTTC.

The J gene is TRBJ1-6, the V gene TRBV6-5; 7 bases are shared with TRBD1. Germline CDR1 reads MNHEY; CDR2 reads SVGAGI. V lost 2 bases and J lost 7; bases outside the gene matches: 2. This CDR3 spans 14 amino acids. CDR3: CASSYGTANSPLHF. The CDR3 nucleotides are TGTGCCAGCAGTTACGGGACAGCAAATTCACCCCTCCACTTT.

J is TRBJ2-4 and V is TRBV30; D possibly corresponds to TRBD2 (5 bases). The length of the CDR3 is 15 residues. Germline CDR1 is GTSNPN and CDR2 is SVGIG (reference sequence). The V gene lost 2 bases and the J gene lost 0 bases, with 11 bases spanning the gap. The CDR3 here is CAWSSGTLAKNIQYF. In DNA form, the CDR3 reads TGTGCCTGGAGTTCGGGAACGCTAGCCAAAAACATTCAGTACTTC.

This chain joins TRBV21-1 and TRBJ1-2; TRBD1, the table's D call, was not compared with the DNA. TRBV21-1 is marked as a pseudogene. This CDR3 has 18 residues. CDR3 coding DNA: TGTGCCAGCAGCAATAGGGGGAGAGAGGCCGCTCCGAACTATGGCTACACCTTC. Residues: CASSNRGREAAPNYGYTF.

The V gene is TRBV15, the J gene TRBJ1-5, with 7 nucleotides matching TRBD1. Trimming took 1 base from V and 6 from J; bases not matched to a gene: 6. From germline, CDR1 is LNHNV and CDR2 YYDKDF (reference sequence). This CDR3 comprises 15 residues. The CDR3 loop reads CATSRGDRAGQPQHF. CDR3 bases: TGTGCCACCAGCAGAGGTGACAGGGCGGGTCAGCCCCAGCATTTT.